Shown below are 32 T cell receptor beta chains from a single sample sequenced in a study of CD8+ T cells in alopecia areata. Reverse transcribed after extraction, RNA yielded cDNA as the sequencing template. Clones were sequenced by immunoSEQ multiplex PCR, and TCRdb holds only the in-frame ones, with some missing. The sample includes around 29,000 clones, roughly 80% of them seen just once. Sequences were obtained from NKG2D-low CD8+ T cells sorted from blood. The receptor set was obtained from a human donor with alopecia areata.

J is TRBJ2-7 and V is TRBV30; TRBD1 might be the D (6 bases). Germline CDR1 GTSNPN, CDR2 SVGIG (reference sequence). V lost 3 bases and J lost 4, with 19 bases in between. CDR3 length: 15 amino acids. The DNA for the CDR3 is TGTGCCTGGAGCTGGGGGAGACAGGAGCTATACGAGCAGTACTTC. Translation gives CAWSWGRQELYEQYF.

The chain is built from TRBV27 and TRBJ2-7; the D call may be TRBD1 or TRBD2 (5 bases each). CDR1 is MNHEY, CDR2 SMNVEV, per germline (reference sequence). The ends were cut back, 8 bases at V and 3 bases at J, with 14 bases in the middle. The CDR3 covers 13 residues. CDR3 sequence reads: CASGAGSDYEQYF. The CDR3 nucleotides are TGTGCCAGCGGGGCGGGCAGTGACTACGAGCAGTACTTC.

The rearrangement links TRBV5-4 to TRBJ2-7, with D perhaps given as TRBD1 or TRBD2 (5 bases each). The germline V and J ends were trimmed by 0 bases and 1 base, with 11 bases remaining between them. The CDR3 consists of 15 residues. CDR1 and CDR2 from the germline V gene are SGHNT and YYREEE (reference sequence). DNA for the CDR3: TGTGCCAGCAGCTTGGCGGCAGGGAGTTCCTACGAGCAGTACTTC. Protein: CASSLAAGSSYEQYF.

The chain is built from TRBV7-9 and TRBJ2-7; TRBD2 matches at 7 bases. The CDR3 sequence is 19 residues long. Trimming removed 4 bases from V and 2 bases from J; junction bases left unmatched: 20. Germline values: CDR1 SEHNR, CDR2 FQNEAQ (reference sequence). The CDR3 bases are TGTGCCAGCAGCTCTAGTTTCGGGACTACCTCAAATGGCGCCTACGAGCAGTACTTC. Protein: CASSSSFGTTSNGAYEQYF.

The chain combines TRBV28 with TRBJ2-3; D remains ambiguous. V gave up 3 bases and J gave up 3 bases, with 13 bases separating them. The CDR3 runs to 15 residues. Germline assignment: CDR1 MDHEN and CDR2 SYDVKM. The CDR3 DNA is TGTGCCAGCAGTTTCGGTGGGGTGGGGACAGATACGCAGTATTTT. Translation gives CASSFGGVGTDTQYF. Full variable domain (outside the CDR3, taken from reference TRBV28 and TRBJ2-3): DVKVTQSSRYLVKRTGEKVFLECVQDMDHENMFWYRQDPGLGLRLIYFSYDVKMKEKGDIPEGYSVSREKKERFSLILESASTNQTSMYLCASSFGGVGTDTQYFGPGTRLTVL.

J is TRBJ2-3 and V is TRBV7-9; 12 bases fit TRBD1. Germline CDR1 and CDR2: SEHNR and FQNEAQ (reference sequence). CDR3 length: 17 residues. Germline trimming cut 5 bases from V and 3 bases from J; bases unmatched to any gene: 9. The CDR3 loop reads CASSGRDRGLLTDTQYF. The CDR3 DNA sequence: TGTGCCAGCAGCGGACGGGACAGGGGGCTCCTAACAGATACGCAGTATTTT.

The chain employs TRBV29-1 and TRBJ2-7; 9 nucleotides line up with TRBD2. CDR3 length: 13 residues. After removal of 3 bases from V and 6 bases from J, the junction contained 6 bases not matched to a gene. From germline, CDR1 is SQVTM and CDR2 ANQGSEA. The CDR3 loop is CSVDTSGPAEQYF. The DNA of the CDR3 is TGCAGCGTTGACACTAGCGGGCCCGCCGAGCAGTACTTC.

The chain employs TRBV28 and TRBJ2-3; 14 bases match TRBD2. V dropped 5 bases and J dropped 2; count of bases not matched to a gene: 9. Per the germline V gene, CDR1 is MDHEN and CDR2 is SYDVKM. The CDR3 consists of 18 residues. CDR3: CASSVKPGLAGATDTQYF. CDR3 coding DNA: TGTGCCAGCAGTGTCAAACCGGGACTAGCGGGAGCCACAGATACGCAGTATTTT.

This clone was detected once. This CDR3 is CASREQGQGWETQYF. CDR3 nucleotides: TGTGCCAGCAGGGAGCAAGGACAGGGGTGGGAGACCCAGTACTTC. The chain recombines TRBV2 with TRBJ2-5, with 9 positions matching TRBD1. V lost 6 bases, J lost 5 bases, and 10 bases stayed unmatched. The germline V gene has CDR1 SNHLY and CDR2 FYNNEI. CDR3 length equals 15 residues.

The chain employs TRBV4-1 and TRBJ2-1; 7 nucleotides agree with TRBD1. The CDR3 spans 13 residues. In germline, CDR1 is MGHRA, CDR2 YSYEKL. Germline trimming cut 3 bases from V and 7 bases from J; bases unmatched to any gene: 3. This chain's CDR3 is CASSHTGANEQFF. CDR3 DNA: TGCGCCAGCAGCCACACAGGGGCAAATGAGCAGTTCTTC.

The sample holds a few counts of this clone. The chain recombines TRBV7-9 with TRBJ2-7, with D maybe TRBD2 (5 bases). Per the germline V gene, CDR1 is SEHNR and CDR2 is FQNEAQ (reference sequence). The V gene lost 5 bases and the J gene lost 0 bases, with 11 bases spanning the gap. The CDR3 length is 14 residues. The CDR3 reads CASSDLRVSYEQYF. The CDR3 DNA sequence: TGTGCCAGCAGCGACTTGAGGGTCTCCTACGAGCAGTACTTC.

CDR3: CASSAGVENNEQFF. CDR3 nucleotide sequence: TGTGCCAGCAGTGCAGGGGTCGAGAACAATGAGCAGTTCTTC. This chain uses TRBV6-1 with TRBJ2-1; D possibly corresponds to TRBD1 (6 bases). CDR1 and CDR2 from the germline V gene are MNHNS and SASEGT. V lost 4 bases and J 5 bases, leaving 12 bases between the germline ends. The CDR3 is 14 amino acids.

The chain recombines TRBV27 with TRBJ2-1; a possible D gene is TRBD2 (5 bases). The V end was cut by 2 bases, the J end by 7 bases, with 6 bases between. The CDR3 sequence is 12 residues long. CDR1 MNHEY and CDR2 SMNVEV come from the germline V gene (reference sequence). The DNA of the CDR3 is TGTGCCAGCAGTTTAAGAGGGAATGAGCAGTTCTTC. This sequence encodes CASSLRGNEQFF.

The chain couples TRBV7-9 to TRBJ2-7; 10 bases line up with TRBD1. CDR3 length equals 16 residues. With V trimmed by 5 bases and J by 2 bases, 9 bases remained unmatched. Germline V gene sequence: CDR1 SEHNR, CDR2 FQNEAQ (reference sequence). The CDR3 spells CASSQGTGTGAYEQYF. DNA of the CDR3: TGTGCCAGCAGCCAAGGGACCGGGACAGGGGCCTACGAGCAGTACTTC.

The CDR3 DNA reads as TGTGCCAGCAGTGACAACAGAGGGACCGACACAGATACGCAGTATTTT. It specifies CASSDNRGTDTDTQYF. V and J are TRBV6-4 and TRBJ2-3; either TRBD1 or TRBD2 may fit D (5 bases each). This CDR3 comprises 16 residues. V was clipped by 2 bases and J by 2 bases, with 14 bases between them. Germline V gives CDR1 MRHNA, CDR2 SNTAGT.

The chain links TRBV7-8 to TRBJ2-5, with no clear D. V shed 1 base and J shed 7 bases, with 16 bases lying between them. Germline-derived CDR1 and CDR2 are SGHVS and FQNEAQ. The CDR3 is 15 residues long. The CDR3 reads CASSLEGPKVWTQYF. CDR3 coding DNA: TGTGCCAGCAGCTTAGAAGGTCCCAAAGTGTGGACCCAGTACTTC.

The V call is TRBV5-1, the J call TRBJ1-2; TRBD1 matches at 12 bases. Per the germline V gene, CDR1 is SGHRS and CDR2 is YFSETQ. This CDR3 has 18 amino acids. The V and J ends lost 0 bases and 6 bases, in that order; junction bases with no gene match: 12. The CDR3 protein is CASSLARSVGTGGDGYTF. The CDR3 nucleotides are TGCGCCAGCAGCTTGGCCCGTTCTGTGGGGACAGGGGGCGATGGCTACACCTTC.

The gene calls are TRBV29-1 and TRBJ2-5; 9 bases are a match to TRBD2. This CDR3 is built from 14 residues. J gave up 0 bases and V 7 bases, and 6 bases lay outside the gene matches. In germline, CDR1 is SQVTM, CDR2 ANQGSEA. CDR3 sequence (DNA): TGCAGCGCCGCATTAGCGGGGGACCAAGAGACCCAGTACTTC. Amino acid sequence: CSAALAGDQETQYF. Combining the CDR3 with reference TRBV29-1 and TRBJ2-5 gives the whole variable domain SAVISQKPSRDICQRGTSLTIQCQVDSQVTMMFWYRQQPGQSLTLIATANQGSEATYESGFVIDKFPISRPNLTFSTLTVSNMSPEDSSIYLCSAALAGDQETQYFGPGTRLLVL.

The chain has TRBV5-1 and TRBJ2-7; tentative D call: TRBD1 (6 bases). CDR3 length: 13 amino acids. CDR1 and CDR2 from the germline V gene are SGHRS and YFSETQ. V lost 2 bases to trimming and J lost 2 bases, with 8 bases between them. The CDR3, as DNA: TGCGCCAGCAGCTTCAGGGGACCCTACGAGCAGTACTTC. Translation: CASSFRGPYEQYF.

J is TRBJ2-1 and V is TRBV27; 12 bases are a match to TRBD2. CDR3 length: 16 residues. The V and J ends lost 5 bases and 2 bases, in that order; junction bases with no gene match: 4. Germline-derived CDR1 and CDR2 are MNHEY and SMNVEV (reference sequence). In DNA, the CDR3 is TGTGCCAGCAGTCTAGCGGGAGGGATGACCTACAATGAGCAGTTCTTC. Protein product: CASSLAGGMTYNEQFF.

V is TRBV27 and J is TRBJ2-5, with D hard to call. This CDR3 is 13 amino acids long. Germline CDR1 is MNHEY and CDR2 is SMNVEV (reference sequence). Trimming shortened V by 3 bases and J by 5 bases, and 10 bases separated the two germline ends. Written as DNA, the CDR3 is TGTGCCAGCAGTTTCCAGGTCGGGGAGACCCAGTACTTC. Translated, it gives CASSFQVGETQYF.

The chain links TRBV7-9 to TRBJ2-1; 7 positions agree with TRBD1. The junction had 4 bases not matched to a gene; V was cut back by 4 bases and J by 7 bases. CDR1 SEHNR and CDR2 FQNEAQ come from the germline V gene (reference sequence). The length of the CDR3 is 13 residues. CDR3 in DNA: TGTGCCAGCAGCTCCCCACAGGGGAATGAGCAGTTCTTC. Its protein product is CASSSPQGNEQFF.

The chain recombines TRBV27 with TRBJ2-1; D is ambiguous. Germline lookup yields CDR1 MNHEY and CDR2 SMNVEV (reference sequence). This CDR3 comprises 12 residues. CDR3 nucleotides: TGTTCTATCGGAACCCTCTACAATGAGCAGTTCTTC. It encodes CSIGTLYNEQFF.

The V and J genes are TRBV7-2 and TRBJ2-5, with D perhaps matching TRBD2 (5 bases). From germline, CDR1 is SGHTA and CDR2 FQGNSA. V was trimmed by 3 bases and J by 5 bases, leaving 19 bases between them. The CDR3 consists of 16 residues. The CDR3: CASSFFLGSGFETQYF. CDR3 DNA: TGTGCCAGCAGCTTCTTCCTGGGATCGGGATTCGAGACCCAGTACTTC.

This clone was picked up one time. This chain's CDR3 is CASSRQDQETQYF. In nucleotides, the CDR3 is TGTGCCAGCAGCAGACAGGACCAAGAGACCCAGTACTTC. The chain carries TRBV27 and TRBJ2-5; possible D gene TRBD1, 6 bases. The germline CDR1 and CDR2 sequences are MNHEY and SMNVEV (reference sequence). V was trimmed by 6 bases and J by 0 bases, leaving 8 bases between them. The CDR3 covers 13 residues.

V and J are TRBV6-4 and TRBJ2-6; D tentatively fits TRBD1 or TRBD2 (5 bases each). CDR3 length equals 17 residues. CDR1 and CDR2 (germline): MRHNA, SNTAGT. Deletions cut 4 bases from V and 2 bases from J, with 15 bases between. The DNA of the CDR3 is TGTGCCAGCAGTGCCCCCGGGACCTTCACTGGGGCCAACGTCCTGACTTTC. Translation gives CASSAPGTFTGANVLTF.

The chain combines TRBV5-4 with TRBJ2-1; TRBD2 agrees at 13 bases. The ends lost 3 bases at V and 8 bases at J; junction bases unmatched: 8. This CDR3 contains 16 residues. Per the germline V gene, CDR1 is SGHNT and CDR2 is YYREEE (reference sequence). The CDR3 DNA is TGTGCCAGCAGCTCCGGGCCGGGACTAGCGGGACATGAGCAGTTCTTC. Residues: CASSSGPGLAGHEQFF.

The V and J genes are TRBV27 and TRBJ2-3; D is unclear. Between the trimmed V and J ends, which lost 8 bases and 10 bases, there was a span of 16 bases. CDR1 is MNHEY, CDR2 SMNVEV, per germline (reference sequence). This CDR3 comprises 12 residues. The CDR3 is CASGLQRAAQYF. The CDR3 DNA sequence: TGTGCCAGCGGGCTTCAACGGGCTGCGCAGTATTTT.

V gene TRBV6-4 combines with J gene TRBJ2-5; 8 positions agree with TRBD1. Germline values: CDR1 MRHNA, CDR2 SNTAGT. V trimming: 3 bases; J trimming: 4 bases; junction bases outside the gene matches: 7. The length of the CDR3 is 15 residues. CDR3 loop: CASSETSGGRETQYF. CDR3 DNA: TGTGCCAGCAGTGAAACCTCAGGGGGCAGAGAGACCCAGTACTTC.

This chain connects TRBV19 to TRBJ2-3, with D perhaps assigned TRBD1 or TRBD2 (5 bases each). The CDR3 consists of 14 residues. The V gene's germline CDR1 is LNHDA and CDR2 SQIVND (reference sequence). V lost 7 bases, J lost 0 bases, and 11 bases lay in between. The CDR3 spells CASKGPDSTDTQYF. The DNA of the CDR3 is TGTGCCAGTAAGGGACCGGATAGCACAGATACGCAGTATTTT. The whole variable domain, remainder taken from reference TRBV19 and TRBJ2-3, is DGGITQSPKYLFRKEGQNVTLSCEQNLNHDAMYWYRQDPGQGLRLIYYSQIVNDFQKGDIAEGYSVSREKKESFPLTVTSAQKNPTAFYLCASKGPDSTDTQYFGPGTRLTVL.

The gene calls are TRBV28 and TRBJ1-2; D unclear. Germline CDR1 and CDR2: MDHEN and SYDVKM. Trimming left V 1 base short and J 5 bases short, with 5 bases between. CDR3 length: 12 amino acids. The CDR3, as DNA: TGTGCCAGCAGTTTATCCCCTTATGGCTACACCTTC. Translating it yields CASSLSPYGYTF.

This clone was seen more than once but under ten times. CDR3 DNA: TGCGCCAGCAGCCCCCGGGACGTGAACACTGAAGCTTTCTTT. It yields the protein CASSPRDVNTEAFF. J is TRBJ1-1 and V is TRBV4-1; D perhaps matches TRBD1 (5 bases). Germline lookup yields CDR1 MGHRA and CDR2 YSYEKL. This CDR3 comprises 14 residues. The ends were cut back, 4 bases at V and 0 bases at J, with 9 bases in the middle.